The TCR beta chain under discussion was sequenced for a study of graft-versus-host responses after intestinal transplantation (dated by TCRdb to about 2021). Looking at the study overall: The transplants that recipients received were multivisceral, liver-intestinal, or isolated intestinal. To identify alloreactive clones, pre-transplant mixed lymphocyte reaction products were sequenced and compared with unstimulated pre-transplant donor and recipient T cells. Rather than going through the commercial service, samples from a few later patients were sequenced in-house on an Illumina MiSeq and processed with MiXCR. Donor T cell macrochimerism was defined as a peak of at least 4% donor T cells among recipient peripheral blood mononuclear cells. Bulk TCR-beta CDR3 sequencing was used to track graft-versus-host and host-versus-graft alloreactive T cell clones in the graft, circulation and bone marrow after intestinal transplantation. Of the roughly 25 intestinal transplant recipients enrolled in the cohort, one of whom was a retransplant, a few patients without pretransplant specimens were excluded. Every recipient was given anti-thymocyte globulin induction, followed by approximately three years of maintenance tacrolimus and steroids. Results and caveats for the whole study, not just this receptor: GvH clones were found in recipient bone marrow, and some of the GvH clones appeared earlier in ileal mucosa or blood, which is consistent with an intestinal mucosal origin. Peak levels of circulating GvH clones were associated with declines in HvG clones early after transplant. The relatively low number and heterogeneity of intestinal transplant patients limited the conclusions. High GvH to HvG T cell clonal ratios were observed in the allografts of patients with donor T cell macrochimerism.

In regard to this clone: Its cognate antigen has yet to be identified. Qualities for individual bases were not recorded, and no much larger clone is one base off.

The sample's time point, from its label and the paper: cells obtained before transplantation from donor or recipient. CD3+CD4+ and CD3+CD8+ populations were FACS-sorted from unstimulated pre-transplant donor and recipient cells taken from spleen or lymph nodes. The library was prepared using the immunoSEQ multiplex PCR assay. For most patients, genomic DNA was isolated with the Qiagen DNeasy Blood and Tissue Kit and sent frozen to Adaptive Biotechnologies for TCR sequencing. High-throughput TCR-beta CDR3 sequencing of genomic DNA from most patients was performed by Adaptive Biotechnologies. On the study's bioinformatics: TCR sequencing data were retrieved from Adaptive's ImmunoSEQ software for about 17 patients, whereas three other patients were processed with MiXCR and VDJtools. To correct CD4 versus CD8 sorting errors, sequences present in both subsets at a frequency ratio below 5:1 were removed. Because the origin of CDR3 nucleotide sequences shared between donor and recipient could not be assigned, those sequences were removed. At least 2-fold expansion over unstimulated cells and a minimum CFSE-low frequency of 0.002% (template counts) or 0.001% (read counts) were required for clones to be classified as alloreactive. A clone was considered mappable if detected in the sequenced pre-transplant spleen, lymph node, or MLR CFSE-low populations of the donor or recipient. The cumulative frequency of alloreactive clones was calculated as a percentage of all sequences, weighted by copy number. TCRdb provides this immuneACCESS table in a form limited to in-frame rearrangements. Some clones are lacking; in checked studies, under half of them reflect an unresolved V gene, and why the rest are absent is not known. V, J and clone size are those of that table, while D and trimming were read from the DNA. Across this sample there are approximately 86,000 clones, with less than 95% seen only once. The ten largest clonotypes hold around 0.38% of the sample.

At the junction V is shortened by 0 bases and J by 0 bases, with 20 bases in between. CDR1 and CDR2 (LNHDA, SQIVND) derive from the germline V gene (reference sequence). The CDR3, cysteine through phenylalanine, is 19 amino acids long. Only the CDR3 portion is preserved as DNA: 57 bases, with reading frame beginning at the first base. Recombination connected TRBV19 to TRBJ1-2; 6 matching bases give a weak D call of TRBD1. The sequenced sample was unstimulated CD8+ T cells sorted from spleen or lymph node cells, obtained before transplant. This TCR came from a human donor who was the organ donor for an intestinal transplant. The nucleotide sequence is TGTGCCAGTAGTATAGATCTTCGGCTCGGGACACCGACTAACTATGGCTACACCTTC. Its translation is CASSIDLRLGTPTNYGYTF. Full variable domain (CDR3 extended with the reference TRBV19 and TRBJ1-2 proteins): DGGITQSPKYLFRKEGQNVTLSCEQNLNHDAMYWYRQDPGQGLRLIYYSQIVNDFQKGDIAEGYSVSREKKESFPLTVTSAQKNPTAFYLCASSIDLRLGTPTNYGYTFGSGTRLTVV.